This note documents a single T cell receptor (beta chain) sequence. The junction and the germline gene differ at one end; a read error may be behind it. The PCR contained 60 Vbeta and 13 Jbeta primers. Sequenced by immunoSEQ multiplex PCR; TCRdb stores in-frame clones only, minus some. The table includes approximately 270,000 clones, about 80% detected once. This sample is part of a study of cytomegalovirus exposure and HLA in healthy donors. CDR3 length equals 19 residues. Germline V gene lookup returns CDR1 MDHEN and CDR2 SYDVKM. The rearrangement joins TRBV28 to TRBJ2-6; 7 bases line up with TRBD1. This sequence originates from a girl aged 2-15 years in good health and CMV-seronegative. The sequencing sample was made of PBMCs. CDR3 residues: CASSLLSGQALSGANGLTF. The CDR3 DNA follows: TGTGCCAGCAGTTTATTAAGTGGACAGGCCCTCTCTGGGGCCAACGGCCTGACTTTC.